The source of this T cell receptor (beta chain) is a study of blood T cell repertoires in COVID-19. Original handling: Amplified reference gene primers provided the basis for estimating nucleated cell counts. The protocol was immunoSEQ multiplex PCR, while the TCRdb copy is restricted to in-frame clones and leaves out a portion. That table supplies the V and J calls and clone size; D and trimming were determined from the DNA. Among around 200,000 clones, more than 75% were seen once, and the ten largest hold 4% to 5%. V was shortened by 5 bases and J by 7 bases, with 12 bases between the two germline ends. CDR3 length equals 13 residues. Germline values: CDR1 SGHTA, CDR2 FQGNSA.

This chain joins TRBV7-2 and TRBJ2-1; D possibly corresponds to TRBD1 (5 bases). The sequence came from a woman older than 75 with acute or convalescent COVID-19. Material: peripheral blood. The CDR3 protein is CASSTRVSNEQFF. As DNA, the CDR3 is TGTGCCAGCAGCACCAGGGTCTCTAATGAGCAGTTCTTC.